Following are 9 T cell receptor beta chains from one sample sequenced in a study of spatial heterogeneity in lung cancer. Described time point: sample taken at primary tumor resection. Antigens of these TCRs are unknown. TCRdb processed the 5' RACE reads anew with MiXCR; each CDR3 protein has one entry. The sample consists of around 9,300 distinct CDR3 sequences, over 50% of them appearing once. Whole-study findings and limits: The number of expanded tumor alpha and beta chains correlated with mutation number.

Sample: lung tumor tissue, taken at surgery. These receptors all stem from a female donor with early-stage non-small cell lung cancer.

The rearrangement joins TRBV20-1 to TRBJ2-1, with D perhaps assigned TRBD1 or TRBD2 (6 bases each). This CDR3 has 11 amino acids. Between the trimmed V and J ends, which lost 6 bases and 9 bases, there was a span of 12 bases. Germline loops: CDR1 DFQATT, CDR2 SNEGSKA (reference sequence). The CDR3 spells CSAQTGAEQFF. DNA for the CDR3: TGCAGTGCCCAGACGGGGGCTGAGCAGTTCTTC.

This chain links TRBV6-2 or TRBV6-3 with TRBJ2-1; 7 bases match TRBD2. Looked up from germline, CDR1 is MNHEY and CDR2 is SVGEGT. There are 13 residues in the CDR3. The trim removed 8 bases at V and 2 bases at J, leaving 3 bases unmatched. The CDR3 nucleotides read TGTGCCAGCGGGCGGGGGACCTACAATGAGCAGTTCTTC. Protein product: CASGRGTYNEQFF.

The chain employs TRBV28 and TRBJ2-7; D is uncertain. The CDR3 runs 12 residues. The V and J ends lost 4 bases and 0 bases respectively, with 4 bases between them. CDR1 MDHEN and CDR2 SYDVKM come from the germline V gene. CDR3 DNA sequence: TGTGCCAGCAGTTCGAGCTCCTACGAGCAGTACTTC. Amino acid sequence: CASSSSSYEQYF.

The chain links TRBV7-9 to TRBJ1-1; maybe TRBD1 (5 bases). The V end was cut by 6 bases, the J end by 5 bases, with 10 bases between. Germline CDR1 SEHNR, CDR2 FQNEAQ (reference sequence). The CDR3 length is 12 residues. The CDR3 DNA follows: TGTGCCAGCAGACATCAGGGTACTGAAGCTTTCTTT. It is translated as CASRHQGTEAFF.

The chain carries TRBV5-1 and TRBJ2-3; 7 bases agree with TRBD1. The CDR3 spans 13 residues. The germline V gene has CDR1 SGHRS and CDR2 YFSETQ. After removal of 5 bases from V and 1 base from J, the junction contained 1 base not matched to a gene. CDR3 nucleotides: TGCGCCAGCAGTGGACAGGGCACAGATACGCAGTATTTT. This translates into CASSGQGTDTQYF. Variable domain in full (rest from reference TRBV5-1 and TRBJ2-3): KAGVTQTPRYLIKTRGQQVTLSCSPISGHRSVSWYQQTPGQGLQFLFEYFSETQRNKGNFPGRFSGRQFSNSRSEMNVSTLELGDSALYLCASSGQGTDTQYFGPGTRLTVL.

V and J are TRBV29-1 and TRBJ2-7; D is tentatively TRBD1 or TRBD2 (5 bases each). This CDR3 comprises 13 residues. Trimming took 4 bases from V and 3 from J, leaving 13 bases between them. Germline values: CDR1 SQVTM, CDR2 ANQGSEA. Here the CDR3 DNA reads TGCAGCGTTGGATCCGGGGCGGGCTACGAGCAGTACTTC. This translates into CSVGSGAGYEQYF.

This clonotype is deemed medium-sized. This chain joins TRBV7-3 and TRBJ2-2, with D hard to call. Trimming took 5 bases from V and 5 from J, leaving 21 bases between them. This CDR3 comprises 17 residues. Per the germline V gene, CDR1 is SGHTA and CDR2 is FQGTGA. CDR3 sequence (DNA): TGTGCCAGCAGCCCCCATGGTAGTAGCCTACGAACCGGGGAGCTGTTTTTT. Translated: CASSPHGSSLRTGELFF.

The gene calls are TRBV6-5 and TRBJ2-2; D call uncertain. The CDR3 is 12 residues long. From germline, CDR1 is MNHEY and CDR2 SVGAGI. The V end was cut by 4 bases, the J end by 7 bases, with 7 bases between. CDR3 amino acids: CASSWPSGELFF. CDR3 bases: TGTGCCAGCAGTTGGCCCAGCGGGGAGCTGTTTTTT.

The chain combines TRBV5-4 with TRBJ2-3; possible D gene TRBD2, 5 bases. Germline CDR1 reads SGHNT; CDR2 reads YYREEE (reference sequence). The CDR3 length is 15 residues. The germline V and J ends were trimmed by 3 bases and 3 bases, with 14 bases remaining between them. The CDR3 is CASSSGGRSTDTQYF. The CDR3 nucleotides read TGTGCCAGCAGCTCCGGCGGGCGGAGTACAGATACGCAGTATTTT. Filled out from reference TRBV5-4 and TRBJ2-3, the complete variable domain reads ETGVTQSPTHLIKTRGQQVTLRCSSQSGHNTVSWYQQALGQGPQFIFQYYREEENGRGNFPPRFSGLQFPNYSSELNVNALELDDSALYLCASSSGGRSTDTQYFGPGTRLTVL.